The T cell receptor beta chain under discussion was sequenced for a study of Ad26.COV2.S vaccination and SARS-CoV-2 variants. Study outcomes and limitations: Substantial post-vaccination breadth of spike-specific CD8+ and CD4+ T cell responses was reported.

As to treatment: some 19 received Ad26.COV2.S at low or high dose, single or two shots; 5 received placebo; per-sample allocation not given. Repertoires come from day 63 after the first vaccine or placebo injection. Whoever gave the sample was an adult aged 18-55 years in Boston. Germline V gene data show CDR1 as WSHSY and CDR2 as SAAADI. With 1 base removed from V and 10 bases from J, the gap between germline ends came to 13 bases. The length of the CDR3 is 14 residues. Generated by immunoSEQ multiplex PCR, the TCRdb table keeps only in-frame clones and is missing some. The sample lists 440,000 or so clones; about 90% were seen once. For this clone: Its antigen is undetermined.

The clonotype comes from a person between 18 and 65 years old who received the Ad26.COV2.S COVID-19 vaccine or a placebo. The chain employs TRBV10-2 and TRBJ1-4; D perhaps matches TRBD1 (5 bases). Sequenced here: peripheral blood, sampled in a trial of Ad26.COV2.S vaccine versus placebo. In DNA, the CDR3 is TGCGCCAGCAGTGAGTACGGGGGAAAAGTAAAACTGTTTTTT. Protein product: CASSEYGGKVKLFF.